This TCR beta chain emerged from a study of cytotoxic CD8 clonotypes in ibrutinib-treated CLL (dated by TCRdb to the early 2020s). In the study overall: The cohort was composed of under 12 relapsed/refractory and approximately 16 treatment-naive patients; IGHV unmutated status was identified in under 18 patients. Partial responses were observed in roughly 24 patients and complete responses in 2; after a median follow-up of around 64 months, remission was maintained in approximately 14 patients and progression was observed in some twelve. Response samples were taken after a median of about a year on treatment, ranging from about 6 to 40 months. Samples averaged approximately 240,000 productive templates and tens of thousands of productive rearrangements. Longitudinal samples were obtainable from about 30% of the roughly 90 participants in the trial. Cryopreserved peripheral blood mononuclear cells were obtained before treatment, at response, and at either sustained remission or disease progression. Patients were still on ibrutinib when every remission and progressive disease sample was collected.

The time point label of this sample denotes: approximately 11 months on ibrutinib. For TCR beta library preparation, 1.5 to 2 micrograms of genomic DNA were extracted from the cryopreserved PBMCs. Longitudinal blood samples from CLL patients on ibrutinib monotherapy underwent high-throughput TCR beta sequencing. The patients were enrolled in a single-center, open-label phase 2 trial of ibrutinib monotherapy. Inclusive of the bounding cysteine and phenylalanine, the CDR3 is 14 residues long. Only the CDR3 part of the read is kept: 42 bases, read in frame from the first base. CDR1 SGHRS and CDR2 YFSETQ were looked up in the germline V gene. V sheds 0 bases and J sheds 6 bases, leaving 9 bases between their ends. Regarding this clone: What antigen it recognizes has not been identified. Base qualities are not at hand, and no much larger clone is one base apart.

The goal of deep resolution MiSeq sequencing was a depth between 1 in 1 million and 1 in 200,000 T cells, and coverage averaged 10x per clonotype. TCR beta libraries were generated with the immunoSEQ hsTCRB Kit. Regarding the original processing steps: ImmunoSEQ Data Assistant and ImmunoSEQ Analyzer were used for data analysis, and V, D and J genes were assigned according to IMGT definitions. Clonality, which ranges from 0 to 1, was calculated as one minus the normalized Shannon entropy of productive rearrangement frequencies. Public clonotype analysis was restricted to overrepresented clonotypes comprising at least 0.05% of each patient's repertoire. Approximately 14 age-matched healthy donor repertoires from immuneACCESS served as clonality controls. TCRdb's version of the immuneACCESS table is confined to in-frame rearrangements and falls short of the full clone set. An unresolved V gene accounts for under half of the shortfall where checked; the remainder is of unknown origin. The V and J calls and the clone size are those of that table, but D and trimming were determined from the DNA. This sample has under 200,000 clones in its table, and roughly 77% of those were observed once. The ten largest clones represent 2% to 2.5% of the sample.

What the research found in general, with its limitations: Lymph node repertoires were not examined, and the timing of sampling was not matched between patients in sustained remission and those whose disease progressed. Clonality increased at ibrutinib response, stayed stable in sustained remission, and fell back toward baseline at progression. Public clonotypes were rare and either shrank or stayed stable during treatment, and the rise in clonality at ibrutinib response reflected expansion of private clonotypes. Baseline clonality was found to be higher than that of age-matched healthy donors and was strongly correlated with circulating CD8+ T-cell counts.

The sequence is built from TRBV5-1 and TRBJ2-2, with the D gene not clear enough to name. Source: PBMCs, taken after 12 months of ibrutinib treatment. The source is a human donor with chronic lymphocytic leukemia. The CDR3 protein is CASSLEGWAGELFF. The DNA is TGCGCCAGCAGCTTGGAGGGCTGGGCCGGGGAGCTGTTTTTT.